A selection of T cell receptor beta chains follows, all from one sample in a study of blood T cell repertoires in COVID-19. Assay: immunoSEQ multiplex PCR; the TCRdb copy retains only in-frame clones and omits some. The sample lists some 48,000 clones; roughly four fifths were seen once. Sample: peripheral blood. Receptor source: a human donor in a cohort sampled during active COVID-19. The CDR3 runs from the conserved cysteine through the conserved F or W. Each record gives: clone size, D gene, V gene, J gene, CDR3 DNA, CDR3 protein. D genes are given only for firm matches. Clone size is shown for a subset of rows, as once, few, many or a class of expanded clone.

.	TRBD1	TRBV9	TRBJ1-4	TGTGCCAGCAGCGTAGGTTGGGGGGACAGGGAAAAACTGTTTTTT	CASSVGWGDREKLFF
.	.	TRBV30	TRBJ1-1	TGTGCCTGTTCACGGACAGAGAACACTGAAGCTTTCTTT	CACSRTENTEAFF
.	.	TRBV4-3	TRBJ2-3	TGCGCCAGCAGCCAAAGCAATCTGAACACAGATACGCAGTATTTT	CASSQSNLNTDTQYF
few	.	TRBV7-9	TRBJ1-6	TGTGCCAGCAGCTTGTCTGCCTATAATTCACCCCTCCACTTT	CASSLSAYNSPLHF
.	.	TRBV2	TRBJ2-2	TGTGCCAGCAGGGCTACCGGGGAGCTGTTTTTT	CASRATGELFF
.	TRBD2	TRBV27	TRBJ2-3	TGTGCCAGCAGTCCGGGGACTAGAGCAGATACGCAGTATTTT	CASSPGTRADTQYF
.	.	TRBV6-5	TRBJ1-3	TGTGCCAGCAGTTACGACGGGGGAAGGAACACCATATATTTT	CASSYDGGRNTIYF
once	.	TRBV6-6	TRBJ1-2	TGTGCCAGCAGTAACTCGGGGGCGAATCTTAACTATGGCTACACCTTC	CASSNSGANLNYGYTF
.	.	TRBV4-2	TRBJ1-6	TGTGCCAGCAGCCAACCGGGACAACATAATTCACCCCTCCACTTT	CASSQPGQHNSPLHF
.	.	TRBV20-1	TRBJ1-2	TGCAGTGCCCCCGAGGAGGGCTACACCTTC	CSAPEEGYTF
.	TRBD1	TRBV4-1	TRBJ1-2	TGCGCCAGCAGCCAAGGGTATCAGGGGGCCTACTATGGCTACACCTTC	CASSQGYQGAYYGYTF
.	TRBD1	TRBV7-6	TRBJ2-7	TGTGCCAGCAGCTTATCCGGACAGGGCTCCTACGAGCAGTACTTC	CASSLSGQGSYEQYF
.	.	TRBV6-5	TRBJ2-5	TGTGCCACGACAGATGACCAAGAGACCCAGTACTTC	CATTDDQETQYF
.	.	TRBV5-6	TRBJ1-2	TGTGCCAGCAGCTTGCAATCTACAGGGACGAGTGGCTACACCTTC	CASSLQSTGTSGYTF
once	.	TRBV5-1	TRBJ2-3	TGCGCCAGCAGCTTGACCATTGGGGGGAGCACAGATACGCAGTATTTT	CASSLTIGGSTDTQYF
.	.	TRBV6-5	TRBJ2-3	TGTGCCAGCACCCGGGATCCCACAGATACGCAGTATTTT	CASTRDPTDTQYF
.	.	TRBV6-5	TRBJ2-1	TGTGCCAGCCAACCGGGGCTAGCGTCCTACAATGAGCAGTTCTTC	CASQPGLASYNEQFF
.	.	TRBV28	TRBJ1-5	TGTGCCAGCAGTTTTCGTCCCCGGTGGGAGATTAGCAATCAGCCCCAGCATTTT	CASSFRPRWEISNQPQHF
.	TRBD2	TRBV7-9	TRBJ2-3	TGTGCCAGCAGCTATAGCGGGGGGACCCTTGACACAGATACGCAGTATTTT	CASSYSGGTLDTDTQYF
.	TRBD2	TRBV29-1	TRBJ2-1	TGCAGCGCCCTGGGACTAGCGGGGGGTTGGGAGCAGTTCTTC	CSALGLAGGWEQFF
few	.	TRBV7-8	TRBJ1-2	TGTGCCAGCAGCCCTAGTCCGGACTCCCTCTATGGCTACACCTTC	CASSPSPDSLYGYTF
.	.	TRBV6-5	TRBJ1-1	TGTGCCAGCAGACCCCCCCGGGTGAACACTGAAGCTTTCTTT	CASRPPRVNTEAFF
.	TRBD1	TRBV19	TRBJ1-1	TGTGCCAGTACCGCAGGGGGCTGGACTGAAGCTTTCTTT	CASTAGGWTEAFF
.	.	TRBV7-2	TRBJ2-1	TGTGCCAGCAGTTCCAGCGACTACAATGAGCAGTTCTTC	CASSSSDYNEQFF
.	TRBD1	TRBV24-1	TRBJ1-2	TGTGCCACCAGTGATCCAAGTGGACAGGGTGCGGGAGGCTACACCTTC	CATSDPSGQGAGGYTF
.	TRBD1	TRBV5-6	TRBJ1-2	TGTGCCAGCAGCCGCGTAACAGGGGGACTCTATGGCTACACCTTC	CASSRVTGGLYGYTF
.	TRBD2	TRBV11-2	TRBJ2-1	TGTGCCAGCAGCTGGACTAGCGGGGGGGACTACAATGAGCAGTTCTTC	CASSWTSGGDYNEQFF
.	.	TRBV19	TRBJ1-1	TGTGCCAGTAGTATCCAGGTGACTAGCACTGAAGCTTTCTTT	CASSIQVTSTEAFF
.	TRBD1	TRBV28	TRBJ1-4	TGTGCCAGCAGTTCAGGGGGCGAACCCTCAACTAATGAAAAACTGTTTTTT	CASSSGGEPSTNEKLFF